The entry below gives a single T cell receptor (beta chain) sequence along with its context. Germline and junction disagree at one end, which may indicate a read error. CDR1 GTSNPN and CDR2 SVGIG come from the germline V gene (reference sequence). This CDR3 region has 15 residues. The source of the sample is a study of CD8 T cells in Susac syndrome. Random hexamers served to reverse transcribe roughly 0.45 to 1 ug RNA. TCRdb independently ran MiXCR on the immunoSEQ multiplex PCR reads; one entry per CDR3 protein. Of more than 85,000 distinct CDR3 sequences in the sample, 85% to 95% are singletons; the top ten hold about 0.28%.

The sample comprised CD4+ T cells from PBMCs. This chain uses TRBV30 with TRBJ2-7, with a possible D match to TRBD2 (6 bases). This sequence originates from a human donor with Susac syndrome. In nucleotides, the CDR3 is TGTGCCTGGAGTCCGCCGGGACTCCCCTCCCACGAGCAGTACTTC. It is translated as CAWSPPGLPSHEQYF.